The clone carrying this TCR beta chain showed up just a few times. The germline CDR1 and CDR2 sequences are SEHNR and FQNEAQ (reference sequence). V lost 4 bases and J lost 9; bases outside the gene matches: 12. The length of the CDR3 is 15 residues. The sample originates from a study of T cell changes during pregnancy in multiple sclerosis. Produced via immunoSEQ multiplex PCR; TCRdb's table is partial and in-frame only. Altogether approximately 40,000 clones are present, about 92% being singletons, with the ten largest covering approximately 8.3%. The source of this sequence is a female donor with multiple sclerosis, enrolled in a pregnancy study. V usage is TRBV7-9 and J usage is TRBJ2-5, with 9 bases lining up with TRBD1. The material sequenced was CD8+ T cells from peripheral blood mononuclear cells, taken in the third trimester of pregnancy. The chain's CDR3 is CASSSSGQGILAQYF. CDR3 coding DNA: TGTGCCAGCAGCTCTTCGGGACAGGGAATATTGGCCCAGTACTTC.